Presented here are 3 T cell receptor beta chains from one specimen sequenced in a study of technical replicates of blood from a handful of donors (TCRdb year 2017). The library came from the immunoSEQ multiplex PCR assay. TCRdb provides this immuneACCESS table in a form limited to in-frame rearrangements. Some clones are lacking; in checked studies, under half of them reflect an unresolved V gene, and why the rest are absent is not known. The sample table records fewer than 95,000 clones; around 94% of these occur just once. The leading ten clones occupy about 0.23% of the sample. Sample: T cells isolated from PBMCs. These receptors were collected from a human donor in good health.

The chain uses TRBV6-5 and TRBJ2-2; tentative D call: TRBD1 (6 bases). Germline V gene lookup returns CDR1 MNHEY and CDR2 SVGAGI. V was shortened by 10 bases and J by 6 bases, with 18 bases between the two germline ends. The CDR3 extends over 14 amino acids. CDR3 sequence: CATRRDTWSGELFF. CDR3 in DNA: TGTGCCACCCGAAGGGACACCTGGTCCGGGGAGCTGTTTTTT.

The V call is TRBV11-2, the J call TRBJ2-7; a weak D match, TRBD2 (6 bases). This CDR3 is 15 amino acids long. The germline V gene encodes CDR1 SGHAT and CDR2 FQNNGV. The V end was cut by 5 bases, the J end by 1 base, with 15 bases between. CDR3 protein: CASSRDWNFSYEQYF. The CDR3 nucleotides read TGTGCCAGCAGCCGGGACTGGAACTTTTCCTACGAGCAGTACTTC. Full variable domain (outside the CDR3, taken from reference TRBV11-2 and TRBJ2-7): EAGVAQSPRYKIIEKRQSVAFWCNPISGHATLYWYQQILGQGPKLLIQFQNNGVVDDSQLPKDRFSAERLKGVDSTLKIQPAKLEDSAVYLCASSRDWNFSYEQYFGPGTRLTVT.

This sequence joins TRBV30 and TRBJ2-7; D perhaps matches TRBD2 (5 bases). Germline V gene lookup returns CDR1 GTSNPN and CDR2 SVGIG (reference sequence). Trimming removed 0 bases at V and 0 bases at J, with 6 bases between. CDR3 length: 13 amino acids. DNA for the CDR3: TGTGCCTGGAGTGTAGGGAGCTCCTACGAGCAGTACTTC. This sequence encodes CAWSVGSSYEQYF.